These T cell receptor beta chains were read from a single sample in a study of cytomegalovirus exposure and HLA in healthy donors. Clones were sequenced by immunoSEQ multiplex PCR, and TCRdb holds only the in-frame ones, with some missing. The sample includes about 170,000 clones, 85% of them seen just once. The sequenced sample consisted of PBMCs. Every receptor here comes from a man aged 30 to 39 in good health and CMV-seropositive. Both conserved end residues are part of each CDR3. D genes are given only for firm matches. Clone size is shown for a subset of rows, as once, few, many or a class of expanded clone.

J gene,D gene,clone size,V gene,CDR3 protein,CDR3 DNA
TRBJ2-1,TRBD2,.,TRBV11-2,CASSLVGGGLAGNEQFF,TGTGCCAGCAGCTTAGTAGGGGGGGGACTAGCGGGAAATGAGCAGTTCTTC
TRBJ1-1,.,few,TRBV29-1,CSVEQGREAFF,TGCAGCGTTGAGCAGGGCCGTGAAGCTTTCTTT
TRBJ2-5,.,.,TRBV18,CASSPQGPQETQYF,TGTGCCAGCTCACCACAGGGGCCCCAAGAGACCCAGTACTTC
TRBJ2-2,.,.,TRBV11-3,CASSFGQGATGELFF,TGTGCCAGCAGCTTTGGGCAGGGTGCCACCGGGGAGCTGTTTTTT
TRBJ2-7,.,.,TRBV30,CAWSPVARTYEQYF,TGTGCCTGGAGTCCGGTAGCGCGCACCTACGAGCAGTACTTC
TRBJ2-7,TRBD1,.,TRBV27,CASSDRGIYEQYF,TGTGCCAGCAGTGACAGGGGAATCTACGAGCAGTACTTC
TRBJ1-5,.,.,TRBV7-8,CASSLENPVRQGAQPQHF,TGTGCCAGCAGCTTAGAAAACCCCGTCCGGCAGGGTGCTCAGCCCCAGCATTTT
TRBJ2-5,TRBD2,.,TRBV2,CASWTSAQGTQYF,TGTGCCAGCTGGACTAGCGCCCAAGGGACCCAGTACTTC
TRBJ2-5,.,.,TRBV5-1,CASSSNLRTTGAETQYF,TGCGCCAGCAGCTCCAATCTTAGAACGACAGGAGCAGAGACCCAGTACTTC
TRBJ2-1,TRBD1,.,TRBV29-1,CSVEDPQGFYNEQFF,TGCAGCGTTGAAGATCCACAGGGGTTCTACAATGAGCAGTTCTTC
TRBJ1-4,TRBD1,.,TRBV28,CASSPRTGPNEKLFF,TGTGCCAGCAGTCCCAGGACAGGGCCCAATGAAAAACTGTTTTTT
TRBJ1-6,TRBD1,.,TRBV2,CASSTGGNSPLHF,TGTGCCAGCAGCACAGGGGGTAATTCACCCCTCCACTTT
TRBJ2-1,.,.,TRBV6-5,CASSYSPRQPEQFF,TGTGCCAGCAGTTACTCCCCTAGGCAACCTGAGCAGTTCTTC
TRBJ2-2,.,.,TRBV4-2,CASSQYMSNTGELFF,TGTGCCAGCAGCCAATATATGTCGAACACCGGGGAGCTGTTTTTT
TRBJ2-1,TRBD2,few,TRBV2,CASSEVGLAGDQQFF,TGTGCCAGCAGTGAAGTTGGGCTAGCGGGAGATCAGCAGTTCTTC
TRBJ2-5,.,.,TRBV29-1,CSVEPEAETQYF,TGCAGCGTTGAACCGGAAGCGGAGACCCAGTACTTC
TRBJ1-2,TRBD1,.,TRBV4-2,CASSQGTGLNYGYTF,TGTGCCAGCAGCCAAGGGACAGGGCTTAACTATGGCTACACCTTC
TRBJ1-1,.,few,TRBV18,CASSPDRYNTEAFF,TGTGCCAGCTCACCAGACAGGTATAACACTGAAGCTTTCTTT
TRBJ1-4,.,few,TRBV5-1,CASSLGQGGEKLFF,TGCGCCAGCAGCTTGGGGCAGGGTGGCGAAAAACTGTTTTTT
TRBJ1-4,TRBD1,.,TRBV14,CASSLTGATNEKLFF,TGTGCCAGCAGCCTCACAGGGGCAACTAATGAAAAACTGTTTTTT
TRBJ2-2,.,.,TRBV6-1,CASSEGIRGRTGELFF,TGTGCCAGCAGTGAAGGAATCAGGGGTCGAACCGGGGAGCTGTTTTTT
TRBJ2-5,TRBD2,.,TRBV10-2,CASSPGLAGVETQYF,TGCGCCAGCAGTCCCGGACTAGCGGGGGTAGAGACCCAGTACTTC
TRBJ1-1,TRBD1,once,TRBV13,CASSPLGQGGNTEAFF,TGTGCCAGCAGCCCTCTTGGACAGGGAGGTAACACTGAAGCTTTCTTT
TRBJ1-5,.,.,TRBV27,CASSLSGGSNQPQHF,TGTGCCAGCAGTTTATCGGGGGGAAGCAATCAGCCCCAGCATTTT
TRBJ2-4,.,once,TRBV25-1,CASSEEVQGWEGKNIQYF,TGTGCCAGCAGTGAGGAAGTACAGGGATGGGAGGGCAAAAACATTCAGTACTTC
TRBJ2-2,.,.,TRBV4-2,CASSQDPATIDTGELFF,TGTGCCAGCAGCCAAGATCCGGCGACAATAGACACCGGGGAGCTGTTTTTT
TRBJ1-1,.,few,TRBV7-9,CASSVEATAEAFF,TGTGCCAGCAGCGTCGAGGCGACAGCTGAAGCTTTCTTT
TRBJ2-1,.,once,TRBV11-3,CASSLGSRPFYNEQFF,TGTGCCAGCAGCTTAGGGAGCCGCCCTTTTTACAATGAGCAGTTCTTC
TRBJ2-3,TRBD2,.,TRBV7-2,CASSLAGELTVTQYF,TGTGCCAGCAGCTTGGCGGGAGAGTTGACGGTTACGCAGTATTTT
TRBJ2-7,TRBD1,.,TRBV11-3,CASSLDGGTGAYEQYF,TGTGCCAGCAGCTTAGATGGGGGGACAGGGGCCTACGAGCAGTACTTC
TRBJ1-1,.,.,TRBV6-6,CASIDSPNTEAFF,TGTGCCAGCATCGACTCCCCGAACACTGAAGCTTTCTTT
TRBJ2-2,.,.,TRBV10-1,CASSERGTGELFF,TGCGCCAGCAGTGAAAGGGGCACCGGGGAGCTGTTTTTT
TRBJ2-1,TRBD1,few,TRBV5-4,CASNRQGFDEQFF,TGTGCCAGCAACCGACAGGGGTTTGATGAGCAGTTCTTC
TRBJ2-1,TRBD2,.,TRBV19,CASSPRTSGGMAQFF,TGTGCCAGTAGTCCAAGGACTAGCGGGGGAATGGCCCAGTTCTTC